This T cell receptor beta chain was identified during a study of T cells in localized non-small cell lung cancer. The CDR3 contains 13 residues. Germline V lookup: CDR1 MNHNS, CDR2 SASEGT. V was cut by 2 bases and J by 4 bases, with 5 bases left in between. The data were produced by immunoSEQ multiplex PCR, yet TCRdb's version contains in-frame clones alone and is incomplete. Here the sample spans over 15,000 clones, around nine tenths being singletons. This clonotype was sampled from a female donor older than 55 with stage III squamous cell lung carcinoma. This specimen consisted of peripheral blood, obtained before any cancer treatment. This rearrangement joins TRBV6-1 to TRBJ2-2; D is unclear. CDR3 sequence: CASSEFFTGELFF. The CDR3 DNA reads TGTGCCAGCAGTGAATTTTTCACCGGGGAGCTGTTTTTT.